This T cell receptor beta chain appears in the sequencing data of a study of blood T cell repertoires in COVID-19. This clone was detected only once. From germline, CDR1 is MNHEY and CDR2 SVGAGI. V was shortened by 0 bases and J by 10 bases, with 12 bases between the two germline ends. CDR3 length equals 13 residues. Here immunoSEQ multiplex PCR was the method, and the copy in TCRdb shows in-frame clones only, minus some. Found here are around 140,000 clones, 87% of them singletons; the top ten hold approximately 11%. This rearrangement joins TRBV6-5 to TRBJ1-1; D is uncertain. The sequenced material came from PBMCs or T cells enriched from blood (not recorded which). The clonotype was recovered from a man aged 55 to 70 who had recovered from COVID-19. The CDR3 DNA reads as TGTGCCAGCAGTTACTCGGCTGGGCCGCGAGCTTTCTTT. This sequence encodes CASSYSAGPRAFF.